These T cell receptor beta chains were read from a single sample in a study of blood T cell repertoires in COVID-19. Method: immunoSEQ multiplex PCR; TCRdb's copy keeps in-frame clones and lacks some. The profile shows around 390,000 clones, around 87% of them singletons. Material for sequencing was PBMCs or T cells enriched from blood (not recorded which). The receptors here all came from a woman aged 50 to 60 who had recovered from COVID-19. Both conserved end residues are part of each CDR3. Fields, in order: CDR3 protein, CDR3 DNA, J gene, CDR3 length, V gene, clone size, D gene. The D gene is left open where the match is weak. The listing skips clone size in some rows; elsewhere it reads once, few, many or a size class.

CASSASPGNTEAFF | TGTGCCAGCAGTGCTAGCCCAGGGAACACTGAAGCTTTCTTT | TRBJ1-1 | 14 | TRBV6-4 | many | -
CASSLVSSGYYNEQFF | TGTGCCAGCAGCTTGGTTTCTAGCGGTTACTACAATGAGCAGTTCTTC | TRBJ2-1 | 16 | TRBV5-6 | - | TRBD2
CASSQREEAFF | TGTGCCAGCAGCCAACGGGAAGAAGCTTTCTTT | TRBJ1-1 | 11 | TRBV3-1/TRBV3-2 | - | -
CASSPGTGGYEQYF | TGTGCCAGCTCACCAGGGACAGGGGGCTACGAGCAGTACTTC | TRBJ2-7 | 14 | TRBV18 | - | TRBD1
CASSRDSGYEQYF | TGTGCCAGCAGCAGAGATAGCGGCTACGAGCAGTACTTC | TRBJ2-7 | 13 | TRBV7-2 | - | -
CASSQRLAPESYEQYF | TGTGCCAGCAGCCAGAGACTAGCTCCCGAGTCCTACGAGCAGTACTTC | TRBJ2-7 | 16 | TRBV2 | - | TRBD2
CASSLQDSSTEAFF | TGTGCCAGCAGCTTGCAGGACTCGAGCACTGAAGCTTTCTTT | TRBJ1-1 | 14 | TRBV7-3 | - | -
CASSALTGGYTGELFF | TGTGCCAGCAGCGCGCTGACAGGGGGGTATACCGGGGAGCTGTTTTTT | TRBJ2-2 | 16 | TRBV7-8 | - | TRBD1
CASSEGSRGRNTIYF | TGTGCCAGCAGTGAAGGAAGCAGGGGTCGAAACACCATATATTTT | TRBJ1-3 | 15 | TRBV6-1 | - | -
CASSFSGGPQHF | TGTGCCAGCAGTTTTTCGGGTGGGCCCCAGCATTTT | TRBJ1-5 | 12 | TRBV27 | - | -
CASLSPSGANVLTF | TGTGCCAGCCTGAGCCCCTCTGGGGCCAACGTCCTGACTTTC | TRBJ2-6 | 14 | TRBV9 | - | -
CASSRQGLSYEQYF | TGTGCCAGCAGCCGACAGGGTCTTTCCTACGAGCAGTACTTC | TRBJ2-7 | 14 | TRBV28 | - | TRBD1
CASSLGAGRYTEAFF | TGTGCCAGCAGCTTAGGGGCCGGGAGATACACTGAAGCTTTCTTT | TRBJ1-1 | 15 | TRBV7-9 | - | -
CASSLHLVNGPQHF | TGTGCCAGCAGTTTACACTTGGTTAATGGGCCCCAGCATTTT | TRBJ1-5 | 14 | TRBV28 | once | -
CASSPRQGSSGNTIYF | TGTGCCAGCAGCCCCCGACAGGGCTCCTCTGGAAACACCATATATTTT | TRBJ1-3 | 16 | TRBV7-2 | - | TRBD1
CASSFGGYTEAFF | TGTGCCAGCAGTTTCGGCGGTTACACTGAAGCTTTCTTT | TRBJ1-1 | 13 | TRBV12-3/TRBV12-4 | many | -
CASSLGTGSSYEQFF | TGTGCCAGCAGTTTGGGGACAGGTAGTTCATATGAGCAGTTCTTC | TRBJ2-1 | 15 | TRBV6-5 | - | TRBD1
CAWSRDSRYNEQFF | TGTGCCTGGAGCCGGGACTCTCGGTACAATGAGCAGTTCTTC | TRBJ2-1 | 14 | TRBV30 | - | -
CASSDRLAGGETQYF | TGTGCCAGCAGCGACCGACTAGCGGGGGGAGAGACCCAGTACTTC | TRBJ2-5 | 15 | TRBV9 | - | TRBD2
CAISDGQGVVSEAFF | TGTGCCATCAGTGACGGCCAGGGGGTGGTTAGTGAAGCTTTCTTT | TRBJ1-1 | 15 | TRBV10-3 | - | TRBD1
CASSSNRVGYTF | TGTGCCAGCAGTTCCAACAGGGTTGGCTACACCTTC | TRBJ1-2 | 12 | TRBV28 | - | -
CASSMGGEQETQYF | TGCGCCAGCTCCATGGGGGGGGAACAAGAGACCCAGTACTTC | TRBJ2-5 | 14 | TRBV5-1 | - | TRBD2
CASSDRGLEQYF | TGTGCCAGCAGTGACAGGGGGCTCGAGCAGTACTTC | TRBJ2-7 | 12 | TRBV25-1 | - | TRBD1
CASSQLTGWSNEQFF | TGCGCCAGCAGCCAGCTGACGGGTTGGTCCAATGAGCAGTTCTTC | TRBJ2-1 | 15 | TRBV4-3 | - | -
CASSENRAGTEAFF | TGTGCCAGCAGTGAAAACAGGGCGGGCACTGAAGCTTTCTTT | TRBJ1-1 | 14 | TRBV2 | - | -
CASSQGQGYSHEQFF | TGTGCCAGCAGCCAGGGACAGGGATATTCCCATGAGCAGTTCTTC | TRBJ2-1 | 15 | TRBV28 | - | TRBD1
CASSLDQGMGQPQHF | TGTGCCAGCAGCTTAGATCAGGGAATGGGCCAGCCCCAGCATTTT | TRBJ1-5 | 15 | TRBV7-2 | few | -
CASRRANYGYTF | TGTGCCAGCAGGCGGGCTAACTATGGCTACACCTTC | TRBJ1-2 | 12 | TRBV2 | - | -
CASRRQGGEAFF | TGTGCCAGCAGGCGACAGGGGGGCGAAGCTTTCTTT | TRBJ1-1 | 12 | TRBV27 | - | TRBD1
CASSLYYIKQGRYAEAFF | TGTGCCAGCTCACTCTATTATATTAAACAGGGTAGGTACGCTGAAGCTTTCTTT | TRBJ1-1 | 18 | TRBV18 | - | -
CASSPPKAGGGNTIYF | TGTGCCAGCTCACCACCGAAGGCAGGAGGTGGAAACACCATATATTTT | TRBJ1-3 | 16 | TRBV18 | - | -
CASSQGGGGSNQPQHF | TGTGCCAGCAGCCAAGGGGGGGGAGGAAGCAATCAGCCCCAGCATTTT | TRBJ1-5 | 16 | TRBV3-1/TRBV3-2 | once | -
CASTPPEDSWFYGYTF | TGTGCCAGTACCCCGCCGGAGGATTCTTGGTTCTATGGCTACACCTTC | TRBJ1-2 | 16 | TRBV19 | few | -
CASKAGGRDEQFF | TGTGCCAGCAAGGCGGGGGGGCGGGATGAGCAGTTCTTC | TRBJ2-1 | 13 | TRBV28 | once | TRBD2
CASSTDINTEAFF | TGTGCCAGCTCGACGGACATTAACACTGAAGCTTTCTTT | TRBJ1-1 | 13 | TRBV18 | - | -
CASSLVSDRLSNQPQHF | TGTGCCAGCAGTTTAGTCTCGGATCGACTTTCCAATCAGCCCCAGCATTTT | TRBJ1-5 | 17 | TRBV28 | - | -
CASRDRLYTEAFF | TGTGCCAGCAGGGACAGACTATACACTGAAGCTTTCTTT | TRBJ1-1 | 13 | TRBV6-5 | - | -
CASSLGEGYSNQPQHF | TGTGCCAGCAGCTTAGGGGAGGGCTATAGCAATCAGCCCCAGCATTTT | TRBJ1-5 | 16 | TRBV11-3 | - | -
CASSPQEGNTIYF | TGTGCCAGCTCACCACAGGAGGGAAACACCATATATTTT | TRBJ1-3 | 13 | TRBV18 | - | -
CASSPSRSYEQYF | TGTGCCAGCTCACCATCGCGGAGCTACGAGCAGTACTTC | TRBJ2-7 | 13 | TRBV18 | once | -
CAIRPSSGNTIYF | TGTGCCATCAGACCGAGCTCTGGAAACACCATATATTTT | TRBJ1-3 | 13 | TRBV10-3 | - | -
CASSLLPGNTEAFF | TGCGCCAGCAGCTTGCTTCCGGGAAACACTGAAGCTTTCTTT | TRBJ1-1 | 14 | TRBV5-1 | - | -
CASSQVMVSGVNYEQYF | TGCGCCAGCAGCCAAGTGATGGTTAGCGGGGTGAATTACGAGCAGTACTTC | TRBJ2-7 | 17 | TRBV4-1 | - | TRBD2
CASSEVADQETQYF | TGTGCCAGCAGTGAAGTAGCGGATCAAGAGACCCAGTACTTC | TRBJ2-5 | 14 | TRBV25-1 | - | -
CASSAEGVSNQPQHF | TGCGCCAGCAGCGCCGAGGGGGTTAGCAATCAGCCCCAGCATTTT | TRBJ1-5 | 15 | TRBV5-1 | - | -
CASSGSTGFYSPLHF | TGTGCCAGCAGCGGGTCAACAGGGTTCTACTCACCCCTCCACTTT | TRBJ1-6 | 15 | TRBV9 | - | -
CASSQSDTLDTQYF | TGCGCCAGCAGCCAATCGGACACGCTTGATACGCAGTATTTT | TRBJ2-3 | 14 | TRBV5-1 | - | -
CASSSGLGGSTDTQYF | TGTGCCAGCAGCTCAGGACTAGGTGGGAGCACAGATACGCAGTATTTT | TRBJ2-3 | 16 | TRBV11-1 | - | TRBD2
CASSLSGTGRDTGELFF | TGTGCCAGCAGCTTATCGGGGACAGGGCGGGACACCGGGGAGCTGTTTTTT | TRBJ2-2 | 17 | TRBV7-2 | - | TRBD1
CASSYGSNEQFF | TGTGCCAGCAGTTACGGCAGCAATGAGCAGTTCTTC | TRBJ2-1 | 12 | TRBV6-6 | - | -
CASSSQGLSGYTF | TGTGCCAGCAGTTCACAGGGGTTATCTGGCTACACCTTC | TRBJ1-2 | 13 | TRBV27 | - | TRBD1
CASSQNRGQAFF | TGTGCCAGCAGTCAAAACAGGGGGCAAGCTTTCTTT | TRBJ1-1 | 12 | TRBV28 | - | TRBD1